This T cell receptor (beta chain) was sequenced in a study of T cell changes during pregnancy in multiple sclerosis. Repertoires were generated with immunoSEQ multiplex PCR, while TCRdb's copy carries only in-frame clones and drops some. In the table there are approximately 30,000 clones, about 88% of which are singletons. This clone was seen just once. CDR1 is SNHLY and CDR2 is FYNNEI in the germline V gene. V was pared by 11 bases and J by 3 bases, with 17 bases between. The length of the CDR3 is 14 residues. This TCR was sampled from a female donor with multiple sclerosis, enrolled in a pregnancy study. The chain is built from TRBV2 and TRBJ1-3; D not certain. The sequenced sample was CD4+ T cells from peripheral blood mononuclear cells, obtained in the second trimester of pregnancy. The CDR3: CASSAGRVGNTIYF. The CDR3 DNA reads TGTGCCTCCAGCGCGGGTAGGGTTGGAAACACCATATATTTT.